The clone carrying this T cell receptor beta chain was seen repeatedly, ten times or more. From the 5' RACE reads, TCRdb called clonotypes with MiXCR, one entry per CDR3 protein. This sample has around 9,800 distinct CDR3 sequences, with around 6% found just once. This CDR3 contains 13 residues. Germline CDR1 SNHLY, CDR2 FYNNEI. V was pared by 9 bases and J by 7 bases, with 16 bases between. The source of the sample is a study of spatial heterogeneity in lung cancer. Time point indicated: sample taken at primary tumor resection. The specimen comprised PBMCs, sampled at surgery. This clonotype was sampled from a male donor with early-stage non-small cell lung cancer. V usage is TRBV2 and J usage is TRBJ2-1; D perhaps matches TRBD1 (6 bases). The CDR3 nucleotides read TGTGCCAGGGGTAGGGGGAGAAAGAATGAGCAGTTCTTC. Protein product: CARGRGRKNEQFF.